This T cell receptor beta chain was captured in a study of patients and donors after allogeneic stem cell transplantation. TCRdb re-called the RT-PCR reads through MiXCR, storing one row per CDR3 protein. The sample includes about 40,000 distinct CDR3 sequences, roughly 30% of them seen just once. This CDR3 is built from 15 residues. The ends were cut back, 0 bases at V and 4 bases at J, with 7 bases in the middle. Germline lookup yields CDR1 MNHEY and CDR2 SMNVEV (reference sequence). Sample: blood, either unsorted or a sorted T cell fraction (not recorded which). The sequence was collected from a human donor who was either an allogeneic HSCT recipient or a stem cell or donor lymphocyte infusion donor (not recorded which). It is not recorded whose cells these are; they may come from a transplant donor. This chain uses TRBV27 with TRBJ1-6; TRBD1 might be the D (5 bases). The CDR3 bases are TGTGCCAGCAGTTTATCGGGGCTTTATAATTCACCCCTCCACTTT. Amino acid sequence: CASSLSGLYNSPLHF.